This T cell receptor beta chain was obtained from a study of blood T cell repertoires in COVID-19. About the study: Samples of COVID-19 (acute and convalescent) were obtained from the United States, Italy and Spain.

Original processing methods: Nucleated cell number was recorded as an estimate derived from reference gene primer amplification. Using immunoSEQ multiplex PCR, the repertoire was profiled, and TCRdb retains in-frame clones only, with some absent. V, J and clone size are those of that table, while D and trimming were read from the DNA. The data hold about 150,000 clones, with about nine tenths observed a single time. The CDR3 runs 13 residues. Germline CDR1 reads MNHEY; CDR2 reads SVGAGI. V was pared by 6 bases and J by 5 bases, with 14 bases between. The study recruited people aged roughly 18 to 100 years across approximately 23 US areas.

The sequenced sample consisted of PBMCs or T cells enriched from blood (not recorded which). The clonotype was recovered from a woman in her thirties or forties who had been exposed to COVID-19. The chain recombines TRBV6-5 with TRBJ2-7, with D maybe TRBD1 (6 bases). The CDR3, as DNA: TGTGCCAGCAGAACGAAGGGGGTGAACGAGCAGTACTTC. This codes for CASRTKGVNEQYF.